These T cell receptor beta chains were read from a single sample in a study of CD8 T cells in ankylosing spondylitis. From the 5' RACE reads, TCRdb called clonotypes with MiXCR, one entry per CDR3 protein. This sample has fewer than 550,000 distinct CDR3 sequences, with 5.3% found just once. Specimen: blood, either unsorted or a sorted T cell fraction (not recorded which). Source of these receptors: a male donor with ankylosing spondylitis. The CDR3 runs from the conserved cysteine through the conserved F or W. A D gene is named only where the DNA matches it firmly. Clone size, where shown, is once, few, many, or a class for clones that have expanded.

abundance: many
v_gene: TRBV5-4
d_gene: NA
len: 15
j_gene: TRBJ2-2
CDR3aa: CASSLQGSNTGELFF
CDR3nt: TGTGCCAGCAGCTTGCAGGGTTCGAACACCGGGGAGCTGTTTTTT

abundance: NA
v_gene: TRBV18
d_gene: NA
len: 15
j_gene: TRBJ2-2
CDR3aa: CASSPAETTTGELFF
CDR3nt: TGTGCCAGCTCACCAGCAGAGACAACCACCGGGGAGCTGTTTTTT

abundance: few
v_gene: TRBV6-1
d_gene: TRBD1
len: 16
j_gene: TRBJ1-5
CDR3aa: CATGTGRSRSNQPQHF
CDR3nt: TGTGCAACCGGGACAGGGCGTTCGAGAAGCAATCAGCCCCAGCATTTT

abundance: NA
v_gene: TRBV20-1
d_gene: NA
len: 16
j_gene: TRBJ2-1
CDR3aa: CSAPRLGLFSYNEQFF
CDR3nt: TGCAGTGCTCCCCGGTTGGGCCTGTTCTCCTACAATGAGCAGTTCTTC

abundance: many
v_gene: TRBV29-1
d_gene: NA
len: 11
j_gene: TRBJ2-5
CDR3aa: CSVAIQETQYF
CDR3nt: TGCAGCGTTGCAATTCAAGAGACCCAGTACTTC

abundance: many
v_gene: TRBV12-3/TRBV12-4
d_gene: NA
len: 13
j_gene: TRBJ1-2
CDR3aa: CASSLSHTNGYTF
CDR3nt: TGTGCCAGCAGTTTATCCCACACCAATGGCTACACCTTC

abundance: many
v_gene: TRBV7-2
d_gene: NA
len: 15
j_gene: TRBJ1-2
CDR3aa: CASSLMARVGYGYTF
CDR3nt: TGTGCCAGCAGCTTAATGGCCAGGGTCGGGTATGGCTACACCTTC

abundance: many
v_gene: TRBV20-1
d_gene: NA
len: 13
j_gene: TRBJ1-1
CDR3aa: CSAGGQWKTEAFF
CDR3nt: TGCAGTGCTGGAGGACAGTGGAAGACTGAAGCTTTCTTT

abundance: few
v_gene: TRBV5-1
d_gene: NA
len: 14
j_gene: TRBJ1-1
CDR3aa: CASSDQGWDTEAFF
CDR3nt: TGCGCCAGCAGCGACCAAGGTTGGGACACTGAAGCTTTCTTT

abundance: many
v_gene: TRBV5-1
d_gene: NA
len: 14
j_gene: TRBJ1-6
CDR3aa: CASSWGSYNSPLHF
CDR3nt: TGCGCCAGCAGCTGGGGCTCCTATAATTCACCCCTCCACTTT

abundance: many
v_gene: TRBV6-5
d_gene: NA
len: 15
j_gene: TRBJ1-2
CDR3aa: CASSYPEGGLYGYTF
CDR3nt: TGTGCCAGCAGTTACCCGGAGGGGGGGCTCTATGGCTACACCTTC

abundance: NA
v_gene: TRBV6-1
d_gene: TRBD1
len: 13
j_gene: TRBJ2-5
CDR3aa: CASSRDRDETQYF
CDR3nt: TGTGCCAGCAGTCGAGACAGGGATGAGACCCAGTACTTC

abundance: NA
v_gene: TRBV4-2
d_gene: TRBD1
len: 17
j_gene: TRBJ1-5
CDR3aa: CASSQEWTGGDLGPQHF
CDR3nt: TGTGCCAGCAGCCAAGAATGGACAGGGGGTGACTTAGGGCCCCAGCATTTT

abundance: many
v_gene: TRBV20-1
d_gene: TRBD1
len: 16
j_gene: TRBJ1-5
CDR3aa: CSARPRRTGLGQPQHF
CDR3nt: TGCAGTGCTAGACCTCGACGGACAGGGCTAGGTCAGCCCCAGCATTTT

abundance: many
v_gene: TRBV5-1
d_gene: NA
len: 15
j_gene: TRBJ2-1
CDR3aa: CASNPTASSYNEQFF
CDR3nt: TGCGCCAGCAACCCGACCGCGAGCTCCTACAATGAGCAGTTCTTC

abundance: many
v_gene: TRBV29-1
d_gene: NA
len: 16
j_gene: TRBJ2-7
CDR3aa: CSVARQQRGFNYEQYF
CDR3nt: TGCAGCGTTGCGAGACAGCAAAGGGGGTTTAATTACGAGCAGTACTTC

abundance: many
v_gene: TRBV5-1
d_gene: TRBD1
len: 13
j_gene: TRBJ1-2
CDR3aa: CASRTGSDYGYTF
CDR3nt: TGCGCCAGCAGGACAGGGAGTGACTATGGCTACACCTTC

abundance: many
v_gene: TRBV7-2
d_gene: NA
len: 13
j_gene: TRBJ2-3
CDR3aa: CASSPTNTDTQYF
CDR3nt: TGTGCCAGCAGCCCTACTAACACAGATACGCAGTATTTT

abundance: NA
v_gene: TRBV5-1
d_gene: TRBD1
len: 13
j_gene: TRBJ1-2
CDR3aa: CASSPGTGGGHTF
CDR3nt: TGCGCCAGCAGCCCCGGGACAGGCGGAGGCCACACCTTC

abundance: many
v_gene: TRBV29-1
d_gene: NA
len: 11
j_gene: TRBJ2-7
CDR3aa: CSVGTRNEQYF
CDR3nt: TGCAGCGTCGGGACACGGAACGAGCAGTACTTC

abundance: many
v_gene: TRBV5-1
d_gene: NA
len: 16
j_gene: TRBJ2-1
CDR3aa: CASSLGSGMAYNEQFF
CDR3nt: TGCGCCAGCAGCTTGGGATCAGGGATGGCCTACAATGAGCAGTTCTTC

abundance: many
v_gene: TRBV5-1
d_gene: NA
len: 14
j_gene: TRBJ2-7
CDR3aa: CASSLTAVVAEQYF
CDR3nt: TGCGCCAGCAGCTTGACGGCAGTGGTTGCGGAGCAGTACTTC

abundance: many
v_gene: TRBV6-5
d_gene: TRBD1
len: 16
j_gene: TRBJ2-7
CDR3aa: CASSYLSGTGGYEQYF
CDR3nt: TGTGCCAGCAGTTATCTCTCCGGGACAGGGGGGTACGAGCAGTACTTC

abundance: NA
v_gene: TRBV4-2
d_gene: TRBD1
len: 14
j_gene: TRBJ2-1
CDR3aa: CASSQDHENRGQFF
CDR3nt: TGTGCCAGCAGCCAAGATCACGAAAACAGGGGGCAGTTCTTC

abundance: many
v_gene: TRBV5-1
d_gene: TRBD1
len: 15
j_gene: TRBJ2-2
CDR3aa: CASSLIQGAGGELFF
CDR3nt: TGCGCCAGCAGCTTGATCCAGGGGGCTGGCGGGGAGCTGTTTTTT

abundance: many
v_gene: TRBV28
d_gene: TRBD2
len: 14
j_gene: TRBJ2-5
CDR3aa: CASSLVGEGETQYF
CDR3nt: TGTGCCAGCAGTTTAGTCGGGGAGGGGGAGACCCAGTACTTC

abundance: many
v_gene: TRBV4-3
d_gene: TRBD1
len: 16
j_gene: TRBJ1-6
CDR3aa: CASSQDGSGQGPPLHF
CDR3nt: TGCGCCAGCAGCCAAGATGGGAGTGGACAGGGCCCACCCCTCCACTTT

abundance: many
v_gene: TRBV20-1
d_gene: NA
len: 15
j_gene: TRBJ1-5
CDR3aa: CSARSPGARSQPQHF
CDR3nt: TGCAGTGCTAGGTCCCCGGGGGCAAGGTCTCAGCCCCAGCATTTT

abundance: many
v_gene: TRBV5-1
d_gene: TRBD2
len: 16
j_gene: TRBJ2-1
CDR3aa: CASSTGLAGVYNEQFF
CDR3nt: TGCGCCAGCAGCACCGGACTAGCGGGGGTGTACAATGAGCAGTTCTTC

abundance: many
v_gene: TRBV6-5
d_gene: TRBD1
len: 13
j_gene: TRBJ1-1
CDR3aa: CASSFWTGTEAFF
CDR3nt: TGTGCCAGCAGTTTCTGGACAGGGACTGAAGCTTTCTTT

abundance: many
v_gene: TRBV27
d_gene: TRBD2
len: 16
j_gene: TRBJ2-7
CDR3aa: CASSGPSGRLAYEQYF
CDR3nt: TGTGCCAGCAGTGGGCCTAGCGGGAGACTAGCCTACGAGCAGTACTTC

abundance: few
v_gene: TRBV5-1
d_gene: NA
len: 18
j_gene: TRBJ2-3
CDR3aa: CASSLLGGGGLGTDTQYF
CDR3nt: TGCGCCAGCAGCCTCCTAGGTGGAGGGGGCTTGGGTACAGATACGCAGTATTTT

abundance: many
v_gene: TRBV28
d_gene: NA
len: 13
j_gene: TRBJ1-6
CDR3aa: CASSLSIAGILHF
CDR3nt: TGTGCCAGCAGTTTATCTATCGCGGGCATCCTCCACTTT

abundance: many
v_gene: TRBV12-3/TRBV12-4
d_gene: TRBD1
len: 15
j_gene: TRBJ1-1
CDR3aa: CASSDDRGRGNFPFF
CDR3nt: TGTGCCAGCAGCGATGACAGGGGGCGGGGTAACTTTCCTTTCTTT

abundance: many
v_gene: TRBV10-3
d_gene: NA
len: 12
j_gene: TRBJ1-4
CDR3aa: CAISESVEKLFF
CDR3nt: TGTGCCATCAGTGAGTCGGTGGAAAAACTGTTTTTT

abundance: many
v_gene: TRBV20-1
d_gene: NA
len: 13
j_gene: TRBJ2-1
CDR3aa: CSAPGPVGSEQFF
CDR3nt: TGCAGTGCTCCTGGACCCGTGGGGTCCGAGCAGTTCTTC

abundance: many
v_gene: TRBV7-2
d_gene: NA
len: 15
j_gene: TRBJ2-7
CDR3aa: CASSPYTGYSYEQYF
CDR3nt: TGTGCCAGCAGCCCCTATACAGGATACTCCTACGAGCAGTACTTC

abundance: many
v_gene: TRBV10-3
d_gene: TRBD2
len: 17
j_gene: TRBJ2-1
CDR3aa: CAISEWTSGSSYNEQFF
CDR3nt: TGTGCCATCAGTGAGTGGACTAGCGGGAGCTCCTACAATGAGCAGTTCTTC

abundance: many
v_gene: TRBV24-1
d_gene: TRBD2
len: 16
j_gene: TRBJ2-1
CDR3aa: CATSDPGRGDYNEQFF
CDR3nt: TGTGCCACCAGTGACCCCGGGAGGGGGGACTACAATGAGCAGTTCTTC

abundance: many
v_gene: TRBV10-3
d_gene: NA
len: 12
j_gene: TRBJ2-2
CDR3aa: CAISETTGELFF
CDR3nt: TGTGCCATCAGTGAGACCACCGGGGAGCTGTTTTTT

abundance: many
v_gene: TRBV4-3
d_gene: NA
len: 17
j_gene: TRBJ2-7
CDR3aa: CASSQDRSWGIAYEQYF
CDR3nt: TGCGCCAGCAGCCAAGATCGATCGTGGGGAATCGCCTACGAGCAGTACTTC

abundance: many
v_gene: TRBV29-1
d_gene: NA
len: 11
j_gene: TRBJ2-5
CDR3aa: CSGSLQETQYF
CDR3nt: TGCAGCGGGTCCCTACAAGAGACCCAGTACTTC

abundance: many
v_gene: TRBV7-2
d_gene: TRBD2
len: 15
j_gene: TRBJ2-7
CDR3aa: CASSSTSGRSYEQYF
CDR3nt: TGTGCCAGCAGCTCTACTAGCGGCCGCTCCTACGAGCAGTACTTC

abundance: many
v_gene: TRBV20-1
d_gene: NA
len: 17
j_gene: TRBJ2-2
CDR3aa: CSARKWGGGSNTGELFF
CDR3nt: TGCAGTGCTAGGAAGTGGGGAGGGGGATCGAACACCGGGGAGCTGTTTTTT

abundance: few
v_gene: TRBV7-2
d_gene: TRBD2
len: 15
j_gene: TRBJ2-7
CDR3aa: CASSPELAISYEQYF
CDR3nt: TGTGCCAGCAGCCCGGAACTAGCGATATCCTACGAGCAGTACTTC

abundance: few
v_gene: TRBV20-1
d_gene: TRBD1
len: 12
j_gene: TRBJ2-3
CDR3aa: CSAQGATDTQYF
CDR3nt: TGCAGTGCCCAGGGGGCCACAGATACGCAGTATTTT

abundance: many
v_gene: TRBV10-3
d_gene: TRBD2
len: 17
j_gene: TRBJ2-7
CDR3aa: CAISEPMGGGRAYEQYF
CDR3nt: TGTGCCATCAGTGAGCCCATGGGGGGCGGGAGGGCCTACGAGCAGTACTTC

abundance: many
v_gene: TRBV7-6
d_gene: TRBD2
len: 14
j_gene: TRBJ2-1
CDR3aa: CASSLALAYNEQFF
CDR3nt: TGTGCCAGCAGCTTAGCACTAGCGTACAATGAGCAGTTCTTC

abundance: many
v_gene: TRBV11-2
d_gene: TRBD1
len: 15
j_gene: TRBJ1-3
CDR3aa: CASSRDWTGGNTIYF
CDR3nt: TGTGCCAGCAGCCGAGACTGGACAGGGGGGAACACCATATATTTT

abundance: NA
v_gene: TRBV28
d_gene: NA
len: 14
j_gene: TRBJ2-5
CDR3aa: CASSSQGRQETQYF
CDR3nt: TGTGCCAGCAGTTCGCAGGGTAGACAAGAGACCCAGTACTTC

abundance: few
v_gene: TRBV7-9
d_gene: TRBD1
len: 15
j_gene: TRBJ2-5
CDR3aa: CASRGQGWYQETQYF
CDR3nt: TGTGCCAGCAGGGGACAGGGGTGGTACCAAGAGACCCAGTACTTC

abundance: many
v_gene: TRBV7-9
d_gene: TRBD2
len: 16
j_gene: TRBJ2-2
CDR3aa: CASSFRGLANTGELFF
CDR3nt: TGTGCCAGCAGCTTTAGGGGACTAGCGAACACCGGGGAGCTGTTTTTT

abundance: many
v_gene: TRBV5-1
d_gene: TRBD1
len: 14
j_gene: TRBJ2-7
CDR3aa: CASSLGDSRYEQYF
CDR3nt: TGCGCCAGCAGCTTGGGGGACAGCCGCTACGAGCAGTACTTC